This TCR beta chain was recorded in a study of cytomegalovirus exposure and HLA in healthy donors. Study-wide background: Earlier findings included some 120 million unique TCR beta sequences obtained from 150 million to 200 million T cells. Study outcomes and limitations: Some V segments (TRBV6-2 and TRBV6-3 among them) were excluded as indistinguishable. Most TCR sequences proved rare, with some public TCRs found in many donors. CMV serostatus alone was available as immune exposure information.

PCR was performed using 60 Vbeta and 13 Jbeta primers. The method was immunoSEQ multiplex PCR; TCRdb's version includes in-frame clones alone and lacks a portion of them. The sample carries about 120,000 clones, around 80% recorded once. Note on this clone: Its antigen is as yet unknown.

The CDR3 runs 15 residues. Germline values: CDR1 SGDLS, CDR2 YYNGEE. The V gene end was trimmed by 4 bases and the J gene end by 3 bases; junction bases not matched to a gene: 8. The chain couples TRBV9 to TRBJ2-5; 8 bases line up with TRBD2. This sequence originates from a man younger than 35 in good health and CMV-seronegative. The sequencing sample was made of PBMCs. The CDR3 sequence: CASSLGGSGEETQYF. DNA for the CDR3: TGTGCCAGCAGCTTAGGGGGTAGCGGGGAAGAGACCCAGTACTTC.